These 13 T cell receptor beta chains were all obtained from the same sample, sequenced in a study of molecular identifiers for immune sequencing clone quantification. Each CDR3 protein gets one entry after TCRdb re-called the PCR reads with MiXCR. The sample lists about 640,000 distinct CDR3 sequences, about 20% occurring once. The sample consisted of naive CD8+ T cells from blood, with Jurkat cell RNA spiked in. Subset defined: FACS-sorted CD8+CD4-CCR7+CD45RA+ naive T cells. These TCRs come from a human donor in good health. Some libraries in this study had Jurkat cell RNA spiked in.

Comments on this clonotype: A read error may explain this, as a much larger clone is one base away. This chain joins TRBV4-1 and TRBJ2-7, with TRBD1 matching 7 bases. The CDR3 runs 17 residues. V was pared by 2 bases and J by 5 bases, with 15 bases of the junction left unmatched. Per the germline V gene, CDR1 is MGHRA and CDR2 is YSYEKL. The CDR3 DNA is TGCGCCAGCAGCCAACCGCACGAGGGGGCTCAAGGGGACGAGCAGTACTTC. It translates to CASSQPHEGAQGDEQYF.

This clonotype appeared a few times. The chain couples TRBV2 to TRBJ1-2; a possible D gene is TRBD1 (5 bases). The CDR3 is made up of 13 amino acids. Germline lookup yields CDR1 SNHLY and CDR2 FYNNEI. Trimming cost V 7 bases and J 3 bases, with 12 bases left between them. The chain's CDR3 is CASNPMGDYGYTF. The CDR3 region has the DNA TGTGCCAGCAACCCGATGGGGGACTATGGCTACACCTTC.

This clonotype came up a few times. The V call is TRBV28, the J call TRBJ2-1; D is ambiguous. The V end was cut by 8 bases, the J end by 0 bases, with 11 bases between. Germline V gene sequence: CDR1 MDHEN, CDR2 SYDVKM. CDR3 length: 14 amino acids. The CDR3 DNA sequence: TGTGCCAGCTCACCTCCAGTCTCCTACAATGAGCAGTTCTTC. Translation gives CASSPPVSYNEQFF.

V is TRBV12-3 or TRBV12-4 and J is TRBJ1-4; D call uncertain. The CDR3 has 14 residues. The V end lost 3 bases, the J end lost 1 base, and 6 bases lay between the germline ends. CDR3 region: CASSLSGTNEKLFF. The CDR3 coding sequence is TGTGCCAGCAGTTTGTCTGGAACTAATGAAAAACTGTTTTTT.

This clonotype was counted ten times or more. CDR3 DNA: TGTGCCAGCAGTAATACCGGGACAGCCTCCTACGAGCAGTACTTC. It codes for CASSNTGTASYEQYF. The chain combines TRBV28 with TRBJ2-7; 7 bases line up with TRBD1. The V gene end was trimmed by 5 bases and the J gene end by 0 bases; junction bases not matched to a gene: 7. This CDR3 contains 15 residues. Per germline, CDR1 MDHEN and CDR2 SYDVKM.

This clonotype has a count of ten or more. The chain combines TRBV20-1 with TRBJ1-3; 8 nucleotides align to TRBD1. J was trimmed by 1 base and V by 0 bases; bases with no gene match: 2. The CDR3 has 15 amino acids. Germline CDR1 is DFQATT and CDR2 is SNEGSKA (reference sequence). Here the CDR3 DNA reads TGCAGTGCTAGAGATTGGGACAGGTCTGGAAACACCATATATTTT. Translating it yields CSARDWDRSGNTIYF.

This clonotype appeared many times. The conserved closing phenylalanine or tryptophan is absent in this CDR3, likely reflecting a read error. The limits of the CDR3 on the DNA are not certain, so only TCRdb's listed CDR3 is given. The rearrangement uses TRBV30 and TRBJ2-1; TRBD1 is taken as the D call from the table, unchecked against the DNA. Germline CDR1 is GTSNPN and CDR2 is SVGIG (reference sequence). Both ends counted, the CDR3 spans 11 residues. The CDR3 loop is CACHVWDRVRV.

This clonotype has ten or more counts. This CDR3 is CASSYRWMGSRSYEQYF. Written as DNA, the CDR3 is TGTGCCAGCAGTTACCGTTGGATGGGGAGTAGGTCCTACGAGCAGTACTTC. This sequence joins TRBV6-5 and TRBJ2-7, with D perhaps matching TRBD2 (5 bases). The CDR3 consists of 17 residues. Germline CDR1 reads MNHEY; CDR2 reads SVGAGI. V was cut by 2 bases and J by 1 base, with 18 bases left in between.

As for this clonotype: Germline is not matched at one junction end, which may reflect a read error. This rearrangement joins TRBV7-9 to TRBJ2-3; D may be TRBD1 (5 bases). Per germline, CDR1 SEHNR and CDR2 FQNEAQ (reference sequence). There are 13 residues in the CDR3. The CDR3 DNA sequence: TGTGCCAGCAGCCCCCGACAGACAGATACGCAGTGTTTT. Translation: CASSPRQTDTQCF.

In this sample, this clonotype turned up many times. The V call is TRBV11-2, the J call TRBJ2-1; D unclear. CDR3 size: 14 residues. Germline lookup yields CDR1 SGHAT and CDR2 FQNNGV. The V end was cut by 2 bases, the J end by 4 bases, with 9 bases between. CDR3 coding DNA: TGTGCCAGCAGCTTACAAATGGGGTACAATGAGCAGTTCTTC. Residues: CASSLQMGYNEQFF.

This clonotype was seen a few times. The chain carries TRBV6-2 or TRBV6-3 and TRBJ2-7, with 8 positions matching TRBD1. Losses at the gene ends were 3 bases for V and 4 bases for J; bases not matched to a gene: 14. CDR3 size: 17 residues. CDR1 is MNHEY, CDR2 SVGEGT, per germline. As DNA, the CDR3 is TGTGCCAGCAGTTATTATGGGACAGGCGATCTTTCGTACGAGCAGTACTTC. It translates to CASSYYGTGDLSYEQYF.

This clonotype appeared many times. The CDR3 bases are TGTGCCACCAGTGATTTCCGGACTTCCAACACCGGGGAGCTGTTTTTT. This codes for CATSDFRTSNTGELFF. V usage is TRBV24-1 and J usage is TRBJ2-2; the D gene is possibly TRBD2 (5 bases). Per germline, CDR1 KGHDR and CDR2 SFDVKD. The CDR3 has 16 residues. V was clipped by 1 base and J by 2 bases, with 10 bases between them.

The table lists this clonotype with many counts. V is TRBV27 and J is TRBJ2-7; TRBD1 matches 8 bases. CDR3 length: 12 amino acids. Germline-derived CDR1 and CDR2 are MNHEY and SMNVEV (reference sequence). V gave up 6 bases and J gave up 9 bases; unmatched junction bases: 7. CDR3 DNA sequence: TGTGCCAGCAGCGACAGGGGTTCTTGGCAGTACTTC. Translated, it gives CASSDRGSWQYF.